Below, 21 T cell receptor beta chains from the same sample are listed, as sequenced in a study of beta chain features in type 1 diabetes listed by TCRdb under 2018. The method was the immunoSEQ multiplex PCR assay. The entire amount of isolated RNA was reverse transcribed using the High Capacity cDNA Reverse Transcription Kit, so the sequenced TCRB transcripts were expressed ones. TCRdb carries this immuneACCESS record with in-frame sequences only. Its versions omit some clonotypes, under half of them owing to an unresolved V gene in the studies checked, with the rest unexplained. Recorded for this sample are 600,000 to 650,000 clones; roughly a sixth of them occurred a single time. Approximately 0.087% of the sample lies in the top ten. Input material: naive CD4+ T cells from blood. According to the study, the label for this sample's cell subset or site signals: true naive CD4+ T cells. The receptors shown here come from a man between 18 and 35 years old in good health.

The chain is built from TRBV18 and TRBJ2-7; TRBD1 agrees at 11 bases. The V gene end was trimmed by 1 base and the J gene end by 1 base; junction bases not matched to a gene: 3. Germline V lookup: CDR1 KGHSH, CDR2 LQKENI. The CDR3 covers 16 residues. The CDR3 bases are TGTGCCAGCTCACCACTAGGACAGGGGGCTTCCTACGAGCAGTACTTC. It encodes CASSPLGQGASYEQYF.

This clone was counted between two and nine times. The J gene is TRBJ1-2, the V gene TRBV5-1; D perhaps matches TRBD1 (5 bases). Trimming cost V 4 bases and J 7 bases, with 11 bases left between them. CDR1 is SGHRS and CDR2 is YFSETQ in the germline V gene. The CDR3 length is 12 residues. The DNA for the CDR3 is TGCGCCAGCAGCCCCCAGGGATCTGGCTACACCTTC. Residues: CASSPQGSGYTF.

This clone was picked up a small number of times. The rearrangement links TRBV7-2 to TRBJ1-3; D not certain. Germline CDR1 is SGHTA and CDR2 is FQGNSA. The CDR3 contains 16 residues. Trimming took off 7 bases at V and 1 base at J, with 17 bases between the two ends. The CDR3 DNA follows: TGTGCCAGCACCTGGGCCCGGTCAGGATCTGGAAACACCATATATTTT. Translating it yields CASTWARSGSGNTIYF. The whole variable domain, remainder taken from reference TRBV7-2 and TRBJ1-3, is GAGVSQSPSNKVTEKGKDVELRCDPISGHTALYWYRQSLGQGLEFLIYFQGNSAPDKSGLPSDRFSAERTGGSVSTLTIQRTQQEDSAVYLCASTWARSGSGNTIYFGEGSWLTVV.

This clone was counted between two and nine times. This chain links TRBV7-8 with TRBJ2-3; 10 bases match TRBD2. Per germline, CDR1 SGHVS and CDR2 FQNEAQ. Unmatched junction bases numbered 11, after V lost 1 base and J lost 1 base. The CDR3 has 19 residues. CDR3 sequence: CASSLDLAGDPDGTDTQYF. CDR3 bases: TGTGCCAGCAGCTTAGACCTAGCGGGGGACCCTGATGGCACAGATACGCAGTATTTT.

The rearrangement joins TRBV7-2 to TRBJ2-3; possibly TRBD1 for D (6 bases). The CDR3 sequence is 13 residues long. Trimming took 5 bases from V and 4 from J, leaving 10 bases between them. Germline CDR1 and CDR2: SGHTA and FQGNSA. Here the CDR3 DNA reads TGTGCCAGCAGCACTAAGGGGGCAGATACGCAGTATTTT. As protein: CASSTKGADTQYF.

The chain couples TRBV2 to TRBJ1-4, with D unresolved. V was cut by 6 bases and J by 7 bases, with 18 bases left in between. CDR3 length: 15 residues. CDR1 is SNHLY, CDR2 FYNNEI, per germline. CDR3 nucleotides: TGTGCCAGCAGGAGGGTCCCGGGTTGGGGTGAAAAACTGTTTTTT. Translating it yields CASRRVPGWGEKLFF.

This clone was observed a few times. The chain is built from TRBV29-1 and TRBJ2-7; tentatively, D is TRBD2 (6 bases). Deletions cut 0 bases from V and 1 base from J, with 16 bases between. Germline CDR1 SQVTM, CDR2 ANQGSEA. The CDR3 spans 16 residues. CDR3 coding DNA: TGCAGCGTTGAAGATCGGAGGGCAGGGACTTCCTACGAGCAGTACTTC. Protein product: CSVEDRRAGTSYEQYF.

This clone has a handful of counts. The gene calls are TRBV9 and TRBJ2-3, with D perhaps matching TRBD1 or TRBD2 (6 bases each). V was clipped by 1 base and J by 0 bases, with 12 bases between them. This CDR3 spans 16 amino acids. Germline CDR1 and CDR2: SGDLS and YYNGEE. Written as DNA, the CDR3 is TGTGCCAGCAGCGTATCGGCGGGACAAAGCACAGATACGCAGTATTTT. It is translated as CASSVSAGQSTDTQYF. Full variable domain (remainder filled in from reference TRBV9 and TRBJ2-3): DSGVTQTPKHLITATGQRVTLRCSPRSGDLSVYWYQQSLDQGLQFLIQYYNGEERAKGNILERFSAQQFPDLHSELNLSSLELGDSALYFCASSVSAGQSTDTQYFGPGTRLTVL.

This clone was found once. The V gene is TRBV29-1, the J gene TRBJ1-2; D not resolved. Trimming removed 6 bases at V and 4 bases at J, with 12 bases between. The CDR3 runs to 12 residues. Germline V gives CDR1 SQVTM, CDR2 ANQGSEA. CDR3 in amino acids: CSVLQLSYGYTF. Written as DNA, the CDR3 is TGCAGCGTCCTCCAACTGAGCTATGGCTACACCTTC.

This clone has a handful of counts. The CDR3 DNA sequence: TGTGCCAGCAGCGTAGCGACAGGGGACACTGAAGCTTTCTTT. Protein product: CASSVATGDTEAFF. This chain connects TRBV9 to TRBJ1-1, with 8 nucleotides matching TRBD1. Per the germline V gene, CDR1 is SGDLS and CDR2 is YYNGEE. The CDR3 has 14 amino acids. Trimming cost V 0 bases and J 3 bases; bases outside gene matches: 1. Full variable domain (remainder filled in from reference TRBV9 and TRBJ1-1): DSGVTQTPKHLITATGQRVTLRCSPRSGDLSVYWYQQSLDQGLQFLIQYYNGEERAKGNILERFSAQQFPDLHSELNLSSLELGDSALYFCASSVATGDTEAFFGQGTRLTVV.

J is TRBJ1-1 and V is TRBV6-5, with 7 bases matching TRBD1. V was pared by 4 bases and J by 1 base, with 3 bases of the junction left unmatched. Looked up from germline, CDR1 is MNHEY and CDR2 is SVGAGI. The CDR3 consists of 14 residues. The chain's CDR3 is CASSSQGGNTEAFF. In DNA, the CDR3 is TGTGCCAGCAGTTCGCAGGGGGGGAACACTGAAGCTTTCTTT.

Only a few counts were recorded for this clone. The chain combines TRBV21-1 with TRBJ1-1; the table's D call of TRBD1 was not tested on the DNA. TRBV21-1 is deemed a pseudogene. CDR3 length equals 18 residues. The CDR3 protein is CASSKGISLRQVGTEAFF. The DNA for the CDR3 is TGTGCCAGCAGCAAAGGTATCTCTTTAAGGCAGGTAGGCACTGAAGCTTTCTTT.

This clone was seen more than once but under ten times. The chain couples TRBV9 to TRBJ2-2; 11 bases agree with TRBD2. CDR1 SGDLS and CDR2 YYNGEE come from the germline V gene. This CDR3 is built from 16 residues. The V segment lost 7 bases and the J segment 6 bases; nucleotides outside the gene matches: 11. CDR3 nucleotide sequence: TGTGCCAGCGCGGTAGCGGGAGGGCCTCTCTCCGGGGAGCTGTTTTTT. It encodes CASAVAGGPLSGELFF.

This clone was picked up a small number of times. This chain connects TRBV5-1 to TRBJ2-5, with 9 bases matching TRBD1. The V gene's germline CDR1 is SGHRS and CDR2 YFSETQ. The CDR3 extends over 16 amino acids. Trimming cost V 2 bases and J 5 bases; bases outside gene matches: 10. DNA of the CDR3: TGCGCCAGCAGCTTCCATACAGGGGGCTCGCGGGAGACCCAGTACTTC. This translates into CASSFHTGGSRETQYF.

This clone has only a few counts. This rearrangement joins TRBV7-2 to TRBJ1-6; D may be TRBD1 (6 bases). Per the germline V gene, CDR1 is SGHTA and CDR2 is FQGNSA. The germline V and J ends were trimmed by 2 bases and 7 bases, with 15 bases remaining between them. The length of the CDR3 is 16 residues. This CDR3 reads CASSLWGRTVNSPLHF. CDR3 sequence (DNA): TGTGCCAGCAGCTTATGGGGCCGGACAGTAAATTCACCCCTCCACTTT.

This clone was observed a few times. The gene calls are TRBV27 and TRBJ1-1; a weak D match, TRBD1 (6 bases). The germline gives CDR1 MNHEY, CDR2 SMNVEV (reference sequence). CDR3 size: 17 residues. Trimming removed 2 bases at V and 4 bases at J, with 20 bases between. The CDR3 DNA reads TGTGCCAGCAGTTTACGCGCCCTCAGGGGCACCACCACTGAAGCTTTCTTT. It is translated as CASSLRALRGTTTEAFF.

This clone was seen more than once but under ten times. At the DNA level, this CDR3 is encoded by other sequences in the same sample as well. This chain links TRBV9 with TRBJ2-7; D is unresolved. With 0 bases removed from V and 4 bases from J, the gap between germline ends came to 11 bases. The CDR3 has 14 amino acids. In germline, CDR1 is SGDLS, CDR2 YYNGEE. CDR3 in DNA: TGTGCCAGCAGCGTAGCTCAAGGAGCATACGAGCAGTACTTC. It is translated as CASSVAQGAYEQYF.

The chain links TRBV28 to TRBJ2-3, with unresolved D. Trimming pared 7 bases from V and 1 base from J, leaving 12 bases between. This CDR3 has 14 amino acids. Germline assignment: CDR1 MDHEN and CDR2 SYDVKM. The CDR3 region has the DNA TGTGCCAGCATTCCGCCCGGAGGCACAGATACGCAGTATTTT. Protein product: CASIPPGGTDTQYF.

This clone turned up a few times. V usage is TRBV7-9 and J usage is TRBJ2-6, with D perhaps matching TRBD1 (6 bases). Germline loops: CDR1 SEHNR, CDR2 FQNEAQ (reference sequence). V was cut by 4 bases and J by 4 bases, with 14 bases left in between. This CDR3 contains 16 residues. The CDR3 reads CASSSAQGLGANVLTF. CDR3 nucleotides: TGTGCCAGCAGCTCCGCCCAGGGGCTGGGGGCCAACGTCCTGACTTTC. Complete variable domain (other parts from reference TRBV7-9 and TRBJ2-6): DTGVSQNPRHKITKRGQNVTFRCDPISEHNRLYWYRQTLGQGPEFLTYFQNEAQLEKSRLLSDRFSAERPKGSFSTLEIQRTEQGDSAMYLCASSSAQGLGANVLTFGAGSRLTVL.

This sequence joins TRBV25-1 and TRBJ1-3; 7 bases line up with TRBD1. V gave up 4 bases and J gave up 4 bases; unmatched junction bases: 7. This CDR3 comprises 15 residues. Germline CDR1 reads MGHDK; CDR2 reads SYGVNS. CDR3: CASSGDRVTGNTIYF. Here the CDR3 DNA reads TGTGCCAGCAGTGGAGACAGGGTTACAGGAAACACCATATATTTT.

This chain links TRBV7-2 with TRBJ1-6; 8 bases align to TRBD1. V lost 5 bases and J lost 8; bases outside the gene matches: 8. The CDR3 loop spans 15 amino acids. The germline gives CDR1 SGHTA, CDR2 FQGNSA. For the CDR3, the DNA is TGTGCCAGCAGCCGCAGACAGGGGCTGGATTCACCCCTCCACTTT. Amino acid sequence: CASSRRQGLDSPLHF.